Listed below are T cell receptor beta chains from one sample, sequenced in a study of blood T cell repertoires in COVID-19. Sequencing was performed with immunoSEQ multiplex PCR; in TCRdb, only in-frame clones are kept and a portion is missing. The repertoire holds more than 250,000 clones, with about nine tenths as singletons. The sequenced sample consisted of PBMCs or T cells enriched from blood (not recorded which). These receptors originate from a woman between 40 and 55 years old with acute COVID-19. CDR3s include the opening cysteine and the closing phenylalanine or tryptophan. A D gene is named only where the DNA matches it firmly.

J,V,D,DNA,CDR3
TRBJ2-7,TRBV2,-,TGTGCCAGCAGTGAAGGGAACCACAGGACCTACGAGCAGTACTTC,CASSEGNHRTYEQYF
TRBJ1-4,TRBV25-1,-,TGTGCCAGCAGTGAGCAGGGTCTGGCTAATGAAAAACTGTTTTTT,CASSEQGLANEKLFF
TRBJ1-4,TRBV11-2,-,TGTGCCAGCAGCTTCGAATTGGATCCCAGGGATGAAAAACTGTTTTTT,CASSFELDPRDEKLFF
TRBJ1-2,TRBV9,-,TGTGCCAGCAGCCCTACCGTACCGACAGGAAGAAATGACTATGGCTACACCTTC,CASSPTVPTGRNDYGYTF
TRBJ2-2,TRBV12-3/TRBV12-4,-,TGTGCCAGCAGTTTCTTAGAAGCCGGGGAGCTGTTTTTT,CASSFLEAGELFF
TRBJ2-7,TRBV10-1,TRBD1,TGCGCCAGCAGTGAGGGGACAGGGGACGAGCAGTACTTC,CASSEGTGDEQYF
TRBJ2-5,TRBV18,TRBD2,TGTGCCAGCTCAATTGCGGGAGGGGAGACCCAGTACTTC,CASSIAGGETQYF
TRBJ2-5,TRBV6-5,TRBD2,TGTGCCAGCAGTCGGGTCCGGGGGGAAGAGACCCAGTACTTC,CASSRVRGEETQYF
TRBJ2-2,TRBV3-1/TRBV3-2,-,TGTGCCAGCAGCCAAGATCTTCGAGGGACATGGAACACCGGGGAGCTGTTTTTT,CASSQDLRGTWNTGELFF
TRBJ2-1,TRBV29-1,-,TGCAGCGTTGAAGGCACCCGTAGCTCCTACAATGAGCAGTTCTTC,CSVEGTRSSYNEQFF
TRBJ2-3,TRBV19,-,TGTGCCAGTAGTATCGGGTTAGATACGCAGTATTTT,CASSIGLDTQYF
TRBJ2-7,TRBV24-1,-,TGTGCCACCAGTGAGGGTCATGGGAGGCCCTACGAGCAGTACTTC,CATSEGHGRPYEQYF
TRBJ2-1,TRBV14,-,TGTGCCAGCAGCACCCGGGACTTCCCCAATGAGCAGTTCTTC,CASSTRDFPNEQFF